The next 30 T cell receptor beta chains were all read from a single sample in a study of CD8+ T cells in alopecia areata. The sample's treatment: oral pan-JAK inhibitor, 5-10 mg twice daily. Once RNA had been extracted, it was reverse transcribed into cDNA to act as the sequencing template. Generated by immunoSEQ multiplex PCR, the TCRdb table keeps only in-frame clones and is missing some. Seen here are over 200,000 clones, around 66% observed once, and the top ten hold 4% to 5%. The material sequenced was CD4+ T cells sorted from blood, taken at week 4, from a patient treated with tofacitinib. The receptors were gathered from a human donor with alopecia areata.

The J gene is TRBJ1-2, the V gene TRBV5-6; D perhaps matches TRBD1 (6 bases). The CDR3 has 16 amino acids. Trimming pared 0 bases from V and 8 bases from J, leaving 20 bases between. Germline CDR1 and CDR2: SGHDT and YYEEEE. The CDR3, as DNA: TGTGCCAGCAGCTTGGCCTTAGGGACATCCACAGGAGGCTACACCTTC. Its translation is CASSLALGTSTGGYTF. Drawing the rest from reference TRBV5-6 and TRBJ1-2, the complete variable domain is DAGVTQSPTHLIKTRGQQVTLRCSPKSGHDTVSWYQQALGQGPQFIFQYYEEEERQRGNFPDRFSGHQFPNYSSELNVNALLLGDSALYLCASSLALGTSTGGYTFGSGTRLTVV.

This chain uses TRBV27 with TRBJ2-7, with 8 bases that match TRBD1. This CDR3 is 15 amino acids long. Germline values: CDR1 MNHEY, CDR2 SMNVEV (reference sequence). Germline trimming cut 6 bases from V and 0 bases from J; bases unmatched to any gene: 7. CDR3 sequence (DNA): TGTGCCAGCAGACGAGGACAGGGACGCTCCTACGAGCAGTACTTC. Translated: CASRRGQGRSYEQYF.

The rearrangement links TRBV5-6 to TRBJ1-2; D remains unclear. CDR1 and CDR2 from the germline V gene are SGHDT and YYEEEE. The CDR3 contains 14 residues. V shed 5 bases and J shed 4 bases, with 15 bases lying between them. CDR3: CASRYSEDPYGYTF. DNA for the CDR3: TGTGCCAGCAGGTATAGTGAGGATCCCTATGGCTACACCTTC.

V usage is TRBV30 and J usage is TRBJ2-7; perhaps TRBD1 as D (6 bases). V was pared by 3 bases and J by 2 bases, with 8 bases between. The length of the CDR3 is 12 residues. Germline V CDR1 and CDR2: GTSNPN, SVGIG (reference sequence). The CDR3 nucleotides are TGTGCCTGGAGCGGACAGACCTACGAGCAGTACTTC. This codes for CAWSGQTYEQYF.

The chain has TRBV7-9 and TRBJ1-1; the D is unclear. With 6 bases removed from V and 0 bases from J, the gap between germline ends came to 11 bases. The CDR3 totals 14 residues. Germline lookup yields CDR1 SEHNR and CDR2 FQNEAQ (reference sequence). The CDR3 is CASRRGGMNTEAFF. CDR3 coding DNA: TGTGCCAGCAGGCGTGGAGGGATGAACACTGAAGCTTTCTTT.

This clone showed up just a few times. The V and J genes are TRBV7-9 and TRBJ2-5; TRBD2 matches at 12 bases. Germline CDR1 and CDR2: SEHNR and FQNEAQ (reference sequence). CDR3 length: 17 amino acids. The V gene end was trimmed by 0 bases and the J gene end by 3 bases; junction bases not matched to a gene: 5. CDR3 in amino acids: CASSLALTSGGEETQYF. CDR3 nucleotides: TGTGCCAGCAGCTTAGCCTTGACTAGCGGGGGCGAAGAGACCCAGTACTTC.

This chain joins TRBV25-1 and TRBJ1-1; 8 bases match TRBD1. The length of the CDR3 is 15 residues. Germline V gives CDR1 MGHDK, CDR2 SYGVNS. After removal of 3 bases from V and 4 bases from J, the junction contained 7 bases not matched to a gene. CDR3 nucleotides: TGTGCCAGCAGTGAGAAACCGACAGGGGCCACTGAAGCTTTCTTT. Encoded protein: CASSEKPTGATEAFF.

The chain joins TRBV9 to TRBJ2-5; D is unclear. V was trimmed by 0 bases and J by 2 bases, leaving 8 bases between them. Germline values: CDR1 SGDLS, CDR2 YYNGEE. The CDR3 has 14 residues. As DNA, the CDR3 is TGTGCCAGCAGCGTAGGTGGCAGGCAAGAGACCCAGTACTTC. This sequence encodes CASSVGGRQETQYF.

A few counts support this clone. V and J are TRBV14 and TRBJ2-7; D remains ambiguous. V was shortened by 0 bases and J by 9 bases, with 9 bases between the two germline ends. CDR3 size: 12 residues. Germline V gives CDR1 SGHDN, CDR2 FVKESK. CDR3 sequence: CASSQDPSPQYF. Written as DNA, the CDR3 is TGTGCCAGCAGCCAAGATCCGTCGCCGCAGTACTTC.

The chain is built from TRBV11-1 and TRBJ2-2; a weak D match, TRBD2 (6 bases). This CDR3 contains 13 residues. CDR1 is SGHAT and CDR2 is FQDESV in the germline V gene (reference sequence). Trimming took off 4 bases at V and 12 bases at J, with 15 bases between the two ends. CDR3 protein: CASSSGERMKLFF. The CDR3 DNA is TGTGCCAGCAGCTCGGGAGAGAGGATGAAGCTGTTTTTT.

This chain links TRBV29-1 with TRBJ1-1; D perhaps matches TRBD1 (5 bases). V was cut by 5 bases and J by 3 bases, with 13 bases left in between. Germline loops: CDR1 SQVTM, CDR2 ANQGSEA. The CDR3 runs 13 residues. The chain's CDR3 is CSVTGLMDTEAFF. Here the CDR3 DNA reads TGCAGCGTTACAGGACTGATGGACACTGAAGCTTTCTTT.

CDR3 in amino acids: CSADSYEQYF. CDR3 bases: TGCAGTGCCGACAGCTACGAGCAGTACTTC. The chain carries TRBV20-1 and TRBJ2-7; tentative D call: TRBD1 (5 bases). V was trimmed by 6 bases and J by 3 bases, leaving 6 bases between them. Germline V CDR1 and CDR2: DFQATT, SNEGSKA (reference sequence). The CDR3 has 10 residues.

V and J are TRBV10-2 and TRBJ2-3; 8 nucleotides agree with TRBD2. Trimming at V came to 6 bases and at J to 1 base, leaving 0 bases not matched to a gene. The CDR3 has 13 residues. CDR1 WSHSY and CDR2 SAAADI come from the germline V gene. The CDR3 loop reads CASRTSGTDTQYF. DNA of the CDR3: TGCGCCAGCAGGACTAGCGGCACAGATACGCAGTATTTT.

The rearrangement uses TRBV30 and TRBJ2-3; possible D gene TRBD1, 6 bases. From germline, CDR1 is GTSNPN and CDR2 SVGIG (reference sequence). This CDR3 contains 11 residues. V was pared by 7 bases and J by 4 bases, with 9 bases between. CDR3 sequence: CASGQSDTQYF. The CDR3, as DNA: TGTGCCTCCGGACAGTCAGATACGCAGTATTTT.

J is TRBJ2-6 and V is TRBV7-9; D unclear. This CDR3 contains 15 residues. V lost 5 bases, J lost 0 bases, and 8 bases lay in between. CDR1 and CDR2 from the germline V gene are SEHNR and FQNEAQ (reference sequence). The CDR3 spells CASSPPGSGANVLTF. In nucleotides, the CDR3 is TGTGCCAGCAGCCCCCCGGGCTCTGGGGCCAACGTCCTGACTTTC.

The rearrangement links TRBV15 to TRBJ2-5; TRBD1 might be the D (6 bases). Trimming pared 0 bases from V and 9 bases from J, leaving 14 bases between. The CDR3 extends over 14 amino acids. Per germline, CDR1 LNHNV and CDR2 YYDKDF (reference sequence). The CDR3 coding sequence is TGTGCCACCAGCAGAGAACCAGGCGCAGGGGCCCAGTACTTC. This gives the protein CATSREPGAGAQYF.

The chain has TRBV11-3 and TRBJ2-1, with 11 nucleotides matching TRBD2. V lost 5 bases, J lost 7 bases, and 7 bases stayed unmatched. The CDR3 runs 15 residues. Germline-derived CDR1 and CDR2 are SGHNT and YENEEA. The CDR3 sequence: CASSQTSGAVNEQFF. In DNA form, the CDR3 reads TGTGCCAGCAGCCAGACTAGCGGGGCGGTAAATGAGCAGTTCTTC.

This rearrangement joins TRBV2 to TRBJ2-5; D remains unclear. Trimming removed 9 bases from V and 7 bases from J, with 15 bases in between. The germline gives CDR1 SNHLY, CDR2 FYNNEI. CDR3 size: 12 residues. CDR3 sequence (DNA): TGTGCCAGGGGGTTCGACCTGGGGACCCAGTACTTC. As protein: CARGFDLGTQYF.

This chain links TRBV29-1 with TRBJ2-3, with 8 positions matching TRBD2. There are 16 residues in the CDR3. The junction had 14 bases not matched to a gene; V was cut back by 7 bases and J by 2 bases. Germline loops: CDR1 SQVTM, CDR2 ANQGSEA. The CDR3 sequence is CSANSGVNDLTDTQYF. DNA of the CDR3: TGCAGCGCCAATAGCGGGGTCAACGATCTCACAGATACGCAGTATTTT.

The V gene is TRBV30, the J gene TRBJ2-4; 11 nucleotides agree with TRBD2. Germline CDR1 reads GTSNPN; CDR2 reads SVGIG (reference sequence). CDR3 length: 14 residues. The V and J ends lost 2 bases and 6 bases, in that order; junction bases with no gene match: 3. DNA for the CDR3: TGTGCCTGGAGTAATAGCGGGGGGGTAAACATTCAGTACTTC. Its protein is CAWSNSGGVNIQYF.

This clone has just one count. The rearrangement uses TRBV6-5 and TRBJ2-3; 8 nucleotides align to TRBD2. The germline CDR1 and CDR2 sequences are MNHEY and SVGAGI. V lost 10 bases to trimming and J lost 4 bases; unmatched junction nucleotides: 7. The CDR3 is 13 residues long. The CDR3 loop reads CATRPGGPDTQYF. The CDR3, as DNA: TGTGCCACCCGTCCGGGGGGGCCAGATACGCAGTATTTT.

This chain connects TRBV7-2 to TRBJ2-1; D is possibly TRBD1 or TRBD2 (5 bases each). The CDR3 has 13 amino acids. Germline V CDR1 and CDR2: SGHTA, FQGNSA. V was clipped by 4 bases and J by 9 bases, with 13 bases between them. CDR3 amino acids: CASSWGPRGEQFF. The CDR3 coding sequence is TGTGCCAGCAGCTGGGGACCCCGTGGTGAGCAGTTCTTC.

The J gene is TRBJ1-2, the V gene TRBV29-1; the D is unclear. CDR3 length equals 12 residues. The V end lost 3 bases, the J end lost 1 base, and 6 bases lay between the germline ends. CDR1 and CDR2 from the germline V gene are SQVTM and ANQGSEA. CDR3 DNA: TGCAGCGTTGACTCCTATAACTATGGCTACACCTTC. This gives the protein CSVDSYNYGYTF.

The chain couples TRBV15 to TRBJ1-6; D is unclear. The CDR3 extends over 14 amino acids. The germline CDR1 and CDR2 sequences are LNHNV and YYDKDF (reference sequence). V was clipped by 1 base and J by 7 bases, with 8 bases between them. Here the CDR3 reads CATSRGLSNSPLHF. The CDR3 coding sequence is TGTGCCACCAGCAGAGGTCTTAGCAATTCACCCCTCCACTTT.

This clone occurred a few times. V gene TRBV7-2 combines with J gene TRBJ2-7; weak D call: TRBD1 (5 bases). CDR1 and CDR2 from the germline V gene are SGHTA and FQGNSA. The CDR3 spans 13 residues. Between the trimmed V and J ends, which lost 1 base and 7 bases, there was a span of 11 bases. The CDR3 protein is CASSLGRVEEQYF. CDR3 DNA sequence: TGTGCCAGCAGCTTAGGCAGGGTTGAGGAGCAGTACTTC.

This clone was found a few times. The chain carries TRBV6-6 and TRBJ1-5; no reliable D call. V dropped 6 bases and J dropped 3 bases, with 3 bases sitting between them. Germline CDR1 is MNHNY and CDR2 is SVGAGI (reference sequence). The CDR3 contains 11 residues. The CDR3 DNA sequence: TGTGCCAGCAGCTCCAATCAGCCCCAGCATTTT. Protein sequence: CASSSNQPQHF.

V and J are TRBV7-9 and TRBJ1-4; D perhaps matches TRBD1 (6 bases). Trimming removed 5 bases at V and 4 bases at J, with 14 bases between. Germline V gives CDR1 SEHNR, CDR2 FQNEAQ (reference sequence). The CDR3 contains 15 residues. The CDR3 protein is CASSQLRGRNEKLFF. Written as DNA, the CDR3 is TGTGCCAGCAGCCAACTCAGGGGACGTAATGAAAAACTGTTTTTT.

The rearrangement links TRBV5-6 to TRBJ2-1, with a tentative D call TRBD2 (5 bases). The CDR3 runs 17 residues. Trimming cost V 4 bases and J 0 bases, with 17 bases left between them. Germline CDR1 is SGHDT and CDR2 is YYEEEE. The CDR3 region is CASSPEVGTSSYNEQFF. In DNA form, the CDR3 reads TGTGCCAGCAGCCCGGAAGTTGGTACTAGCTCCTACAATGAGCAGTTCTTC.

The chain carries TRBV5-1 and TRBJ2-5; no reliable D call. CDR3 length equals 15 residues. Trimming took off 5 bases at V and 7 bases at J, with 21 bases between the two ends. Per germline, CDR1 SGHRS and CDR2 YFSETQ. DNA of the CDR3: TGCGCCAGCAGATCAAACGTTCTCGGGCTTGTGACCCAGTACTTC. It specifies CASRSNVLGLVTQYF.

In its sample, this clone was seen a few times. The chain couples TRBV6-1 to TRBJ1-5; 9 bases align to TRBD1. Looked up from germline, CDR1 is MNHNS and CDR2 is SASEGT. The length of the CDR3 is 15 residues. Germline trimming cut 2 bases from V and 2 bases from J; bases unmatched to any gene: 1. The CDR3 DNA reads as TGTGCCAGCAGTGAAAGACAGGGGGGCAATCAGCCCCAGCATTTT. Residues: CASSERQGGNQPQHF.